Listed below are T cell receptor beta chains from one sample, sequenced in a study of OX40 agonist ivuxolimab in advanced cancers. Assay used: immunoSEQ multiplex PCR; TCRdb lists only in-frame clones, some missing. The table has more than 60,000 clones, 85% to 90% seen once; the top ten hold approximately 1.3%. The source was CD4+ or CD8+ T cells sorted from blood, collected in a trial of the OX40 agonist ivuxolimab. The receptor source for this set is an adult with an advanced solid tumor such as melanoma, head and neck, liver or kidney cancer. The CDR3 runs from the conserved cysteine through the conserved F or W. The D gene is left open where the match is weak. A row's size may be missing; if present it is once, few, many or a size class.

>TRBV2|TRBJ2-3|.|.
CASRVSTDTQYF
TGTGCCAGCAGGGTAAGCACAGATACGCAGTATTTT
>TRBV18|TRBJ1-1|TRBD1|.
CASSLRTGSTEAFF
TGTGCCAGCTCACTAAGGACAGGGAGCACTGAAGCTTTCTTT
>TRBV5-1|TRBJ1-1|.|.
CASSSQPTGNTEAFF
TGCGCCAGCAGCTCCCAACCAACAGGGAACACTGAAGCTTTCTTT
>TRBV7-9|TRBJ1-4|TRBD1|.
CASSSFRDSPNEKLFF
TGTGCCAGCAGCTCATTCCGGGACAGCCCCAATGAAAAACTGTTTTTT
>TRBV11-3|TRBJ2-1|TRBD2|once
CASSPGTSGGPVYNEQFF
TGTGCCAGCAGCCCAGGGACTAGCGGGGGACCCGTTTACAATGAGCAGTTCTTC
>TRBV7-9|TRBJ2-5|TRBD1|.
CASSLGEQGARETQYF
TGTGCCAGCAGCTTAGGTGAACAGGGGGCGCGTGAGACCCAGTACTTC
>TRBV6-5|TRBJ1-1|TRBD1|.
CASTVQGANTEAFF
TGTGCCAGCACCGTACAGGGGGCGAACACCGAAGCTTTCTTT
>TRBV7-9|TRBJ1-1|.|once
CASSLGGPNTEAFF
TGTGCCAGCAGCTTAGGTGGGCCGAACACTGAAGCTTTCTTT
>TRBV5-1|TRBJ2-7|.|.
CASSLDETKTSLAPYEQYF
TGCGCCAGCAGCTTGGATGAGACAAAAACCTCCCTGGCCCCCTACGAGCAGTACTTC
>TRBV25-1|TRBJ2-7|TRBD1|.
CASSELGTGVPYEQYF
TGTGCCAGCAGTGAATTAGGGACAGGTGTACCCTACGAGCAGTACTTC
>TRBV7-9|TRBJ1-1|.|.
CASSRTGTEAFF
TGTGCCAGCAGTCGAACAGGGACTGAAGCTTTCTTT
>TRBV7-2|TRBJ1-1|TRBD1|.
CASSSTGGWMNTEAFF
TGTGCCAGCAGCTCGACAGGGGGCTGGATGAACACTGAAGCTTTCTTT
>TRBV19|TRBJ2-3|TRBD1|.
CASSIGQGARDTQYF
TGTGCCAGTAGTATAGGGCAGGGGGCGAGGGATACGCAGTATTTT
>TRBV10-3|TRBJ2-3|.|once
CAISEGNRLDTQYF
TGTGCCATCAGTGAAGGGAACAGGCTAGATACGCAGTATTTT
>TRBV4-2|TRBJ2-5|TRBD2|.
CASSPLAGAGGETQYF
TGTGCCAGCAGCCCGCTAGCGGGGGCTGGGGGGGAGACCCAGTACTTC
>TRBV5-4|TRBJ2-5|TRBD2|.
CASSFPSGKETQYF
TGTGCCAGCAGCTTTCCTAGCGGGAAAGAGACCCAGTACTTC
>TRBV5-1|TRBJ2-7|.|.
CASSFSGAASYEQYF
TGCGCCAGCAGCTTCTCTGGGGCGGCCTCCTACGAGCAGTACTTC
>TRBV7-9|TRBJ2-3|TRBD2|.
CASSRLAGVPSTDTQYF
TGTGCCAGCAGCCGACTAGCGGGGGTTCCGAGCACAGATACGCAGTATTTT
>TRBV5-1|TRBJ2-5|.|.
CASSLLGGPQETQYF
TGCGCCAGCAGCTTATTGGGGGGCCCGCAAGAGACCCAGTACTTC
>TRBV7-8|TRBJ1-6|TRBD1|.
CASSSNPARGNSPLHF
TGTGCCAGCAGCTCAAACCCGGCCAGGGGGAATTCACCCCTCCACTTT
>TRBV14|TRBJ2-7|.|.
CASSANSYEQYF
TGTGCCAGCAGCGCCAACTCCTACGAGCAGTACTTC
>TRBV25-1|TRBJ2-2|TRBD1|.
CASSENRGIKTGELFF
TGTGCCAGCAGTGAAAACAGGGGTATCAAGACCGGGGAGCTGTTTTTT
>TRBV5-6|TRBJ2-1|.|.
CASREGQRRYNEQFF
TGTGCCAGCAGGGAGGGACAGCGTCGATACAATGAGCAGTTCTTC
>TRBV11-3|TRBJ1-1|.|.
CASSLVGGNTEAFF
TGTGCCAGCAGCTTGGTCGGTGGGAACACTGAAGCTTTCTTT
>TRBV6-1|TRBJ1-2|TRBD1|.
CASSEAGQGPYGYTF
TGTGCCAGCAGTGAAGCAGGACAGGGCCCCTATGGCTACACCTTC
>TRBV5-6|TRBJ1-2|TRBD1|.
CASSLGQGWYGYTF
TGTGCCAGCAGCTTGGGACAGGGATGGTATGGCTACACCTTC
>TRBV25-1|TRBJ2-7|TRBD2|.
CASSGQGGYEQYF
TGTGCCAGCAGTGGTCAGGGAGGGTACGAGCAGTACTTC
>TRBV6-1|TRBJ1-1|.|.
CDSGRQRGTEAFF
TGTGACAGCGGTCGACAACGGGGCACTGAAGCTTTCTTT
>TRBV4-1|TRBJ1-6|.|once
CASSQDGAGNSPLHF
TGCGCCAGCAGCCAAGATGGGGCCGGGAATTCACCCCTCCACTTT
>TRBV4-1|TRBJ2-7|.|.
CASSQVSSEQYF
TGCGCCAGCAGCCAAGTTTCAAGCGAGCAGTACTTC
>TRBV2|TRBJ1-4|TRBD1|few
CASTGQDEKLFF
TGTGCCAGCACCGGACAGGATGAAAAACTGTTTTTT
>TRBV11-3|TRBJ2-2|.|.
CASSPRDAGELFF
TGTGCCAGCAGCCCCCGGGACGCCGGGGAGCTGTTTTTT
>TRBV19|TRBJ1-6|TRBD1|medium-sized
CASRGQGGGSPLHF
TGTGCCAGTAGGGGACAGGGAGGAGGTTCACCCCTCCACTTT
>TRBV11-2|TRBJ2-1|TRBD1|.
CASSQGDRGYNEQFF
TGTGCCAGCAGCCAGGGGGACAGGGGCTACAATGAGCAGTTCTTC
>TRBV5-1|TRBJ1-6|.|few
CASSLDGQGNSPLHF
TGCGCCAGCAGCTTGGACGGTCAGGGGAATTCACCCCTCCACTTT
>TRBV30|TRBJ2-1|TRBD2|.
CAWSRGGSYNEQFF
TGTGCCTGGAGTCGCGGGGGGTCCTACAATGAGCAGTTCTTC
>TRBV18|TRBJ2-2|.|.
CASSSRTANTGELFF
TGTGCCAGCTCATCCCGGACGGCGAACACCGGGGAGCTGTTTTTT
>TRBV19|TRBJ2-6|.|.
CASRVGFSSGANVLTF
TGTGCCAGTCGTGTCGGATTTTCCTCTGGGGCCAACGTCCTGACTTTC
>TRBV15|TRBJ2-7|.|.
CATSRDKSSYEQYF
TGTGCCACCAGCAGAGATAAGAGCTCCTACGAGCAGTACTTC
>TRBV2|TRBJ2-3|TRBD2|.
CASKGGRPSQYF
TGTGCCAGCAAGGGCGGGAGACCGTCGCAGTATTTT